This TCR beta chain was sequenced in a study of CD8 T cells in Susac syndrome (dated by TCRdb to about 2019). In the study overall: Of the Susac syndrome patients who were sequenced, eight or nine were in clinical remission while 5 or 6 had clinically active disease. The study used repertoire sequencing to test whether antigen drove CD8+ T cell activation and differentiation in Susac syndrome. At blood withdrawal, Susac syndrome patients were therapy-naive, treated with corticosteroids (with IVIg additionally given to some), or treated with IVIg alone. Clonality of the CD8+ T cell repertoire was compared between 11 to 12 healthy donors, approximately 14 Susac syndrome patients and under 19 multiple sclerosis patients.

This clonotype was observed once. No antigen is known for it. Within one base of it there is no much larger clone, and no base qualities were kept. Evidence from a single read is weak. Paper-wide results and their limitations: Clonal expansion was observed in Susac syndrome CD8+ repertoires, with the highest expansion in CD8+ TEMRA cells and greater expansion in clinically active than in remitting patients. Roughly 15 and five Susac-specific public clones were found in the total CD8+ and CD8+ TEMRA repertoires, respectively. The study acknowledged that relatively few individuals were included in the TCR sequencing and HLA analysis.

Peripheral blood CD8+ and CD4+ T cells from healthy donors, Susac syndrome patients and multiple sclerosis patients were profiled using high-throughput TCR beta sequencing. The Susac syndrome patients fulfilled recently defined diagnostic criteria for definite or probable disease. Bulk CD8+ and CD4+ T cells were purified by magnetic negative isolation, while CD8+ TEMRA cells were enriched using FACS. Blood was collected in EDTA tubes and processed within 24 hours, with PBMCs isolated through density gradient centrifugation. PBMCs intended for TCR sequencing were cryopreserved in liquid nitrogen and were subsequently thawed in a 37 degrees C water bath. The sorted or isolated CD4+, CD8+ and CD8+ TEMRA cells had a purity of 90% or higher. V is trimmed back by 4 bases and J by 9 bases, and the junction contains 12 bases that no gene match accounts for. Counted from cysteine to phenylalanine, this CDR3 has 16 amino acids. Only the CDR3 DNA stays, 48 bases, in frame from base 1. The germline V gene (reference sequence) sets CDR1 to MNHEY and CDR2 to SMNVEV.

RNA was extracted using the RNeasy kit, and roughly 0.45 to 1 microgram was reverse transcribed with random hexamers. The immunoSEQ multiplex PCR assay, which covers 54 Vbeta and 13 Jbeta segments, was used to amplify TCR beta CDR3 regions. Bias from PCR amplification was corrected by using a synthetic template baseline for primer optimization and for computational correction. Per the original workflow: Only productive sequences were kept, with reads annotated to V, D and J genes according to IMGT and analyzed in immunoSEQ Analyzer. To calculate clonality, Shannon entropy was normalized by log2 of the number of productive unique sequences and then subtracted from one. For each patient and control, public and private clones were evaluated among the 100 most prevalent clones. Susac-specific clones were defined as absent from healthy and MS cohorts, over a thousand published viral clones and other ImmuneACCESS disease sequences. In TCRdb, the public reads were trimmed at Q25 with fastp and aligned with MiXCR, with productive beta chains retained. CDR3 protein sequences are deduplicated, and each keeps its most common genes and DNA. TCRdb's processing, not the authors' own work, is the source of the V and J calls. The sample includes more than 150,000 distinct CDR3 sequences, with approximately 95% observed a single time. The ten largest clones take up about 0.15% of the sample.

This clonotype was obtained from a human donor with Susac syndrome. Sequenced input: CD8+ T cells from PBMCs. The receptor chain draws on TRBV27 and TRBJ1-6; 7 of the junction bases match TRBD1. The CDR3 is CASSSNRGARGSPLHF. The DNA is as follows: TGTGCCAGCAGTTCAAACAGGGGTGCGAGGGGTTCACCCCTCCACTTT.